The T cell receptor (beta chain) under discussion was sequenced for a study of blood T cell repertoires in COVID-19. TCRdb's table, derived via immunoSEQ multiplex PCR, lists solely in-frame clones and lacks some. The data show under 300,000 clones, with around 86% seen just once and 2% to 2.5% held by the top ten. Germline CDR1 reads LNHDA; CDR2 reads SQIVND (reference sequence). The CDR3 extends over 15 amino acids. V lost 7 bases and J lost 0, with 13 bases in between. V gene TRBV19 combines with J gene TRBJ2-1; D perhaps matches TRBD2 (6 bases). The TCR comes from a man aged 45 to 65 with acute or convalescent COVID-19. Sequencing was done on a sample of peripheral blood. CDR3 DNA: TGTGCCAGTAAGGGCGGGGCAACCTCCTACAATGAGCAGTTCTTC. Translation gives CASKGGATSYNEQFF.